The clone carrying this T cell receptor beta chain was picked up a small number of times. These data originate in a study of T cells in Graves' hyperthyroidism and ophthalmopathy. Germline CDR1 is GTSNPN and CDR2 is SVGIG (reference sequence). The CDR3 sequence is 16 residues long. J lost 6 bases, V lost 0 bases, and 9 bases had no gene match. TCR beta CDR3 region amplification was performed from RNA transcripts. In the first-round RT-PCR of the TCR CDR3, the HTBI primer set was used. TCRdb re-called the multiplex PCR reads with MiXCR, one entry per CDR3 protein. The sample holds roughly 650,000 distinct CDR3 sequences, more than 15% seen once.

The chain uses TRBV30 and TRBJ1-5; the match to TRBD1 covers 9 bases. The TCR sequence derives from a woman aged 40 to 50 with Graves' ophthalmopathy. The sample was blood. The CDR3 nucleotides are TGTGCCTGGAGTGTACCTTGGACAGGGGAGGGTCAGCCCCAGCATTTT. Protein: CAWSVPWTGEGQPQHF.